The sequence of this T cell receptor beta chain was determined in a study of PD-L1 blockade in urothelial cancer. Study-wide background: Bladder-origin urothelial cancer in males covered most of the roughly 29 patients. The study recovered a median of roughly 140,000 T cells per blood sample.

Synthetic TCR analog templates were spiked into each PCR. The protocol was immunoSEQ multiplex PCR, while the TCRdb copy is restricted to in-frame clones and leaves out a portion. The data contain around 63,000 clones, about four fifths of them singletons. The sample's time point: pretreatment peripheral blood. Every patient provided from 1 to 8 samples, collected pretreatment and on-treatment. This CDR3 spans 14 amino acids. Germline values: CDR1 LNHDA, CDR2 SQIVND (reference sequence). The V gene end was trimmed by 8 bases and the J gene end by 0 bases; junction bases not matched to a gene: 3. The rearrangement joins TRBV19 to TRBJ1-3; 8 bases line up with TRBD1. The sequence derives from a man aged 65 to 85 with urothelial cancer. Here the sequenced sample was PBMCs, taken around atezolizumab (anti-PD-L1) treatment. The CDR3 loop is CASSGGDSGNTIYF. For the CDR3, the DNA is TGTGCCAGTTCAGGGGGCGACTCTGGAAACACCATATATTTT. The whole variable domain, filled in from reference TRBV19 and TRBJ1-3, reads DGGITQSPKYLFRKEGQNVTLSCEQNLNHDAMYWYRQDPGQGLRLIYYSQIVNDFQKGDIAEGYSVSREKKESFPLTVTSAQKNPTAFYLCASSGGDSGNTIYFGEGSWLTVV.